The 19 T cell receptor beta chains below were found in one sample sequenced in a study of identical twins. TCRdb re-derived calls from the 5' RACE reads in MiXCR, one entry per CDR3 protein. The table has 410,000 or so distinct CDR3 sequences, around 20% seen once. The sequenced sample was naive T cells sorted from blood. Receptors were obtained from a man in his fifties in good health.

A few counts support this clonotype. The J gene is TRBJ2-7, the V gene TRBV4-1; 7 bases map to TRBD2. The germline V gene has CDR1 MGHRA and CDR2 YSYEKL. The trim removed 4 bases at V and 7 bases at J, leaving 10 bases unmatched. The CDR3 runs 14 residues. As DNA, the CDR3 is TGCGCCAGCAGCCCGACGGGGGGATTACGGGAGCAGTACTTC. Translating gives CASSPTGGLREQYF.

A word on this clonotype: A much bigger clone sits one base away, suggesting this may be a read error. The V call is TRBV12-3 or TRBV12-4, the J call TRBJ2-1; D call uncertain. The CDR3 is made up of 12 amino acids. This CDR3 is CASSLLKNEQLF. The CDR3 DNA sequence: TGTGCCAGCAGTTTACTCAAAAATGAGCAGCTCTTC.

The V gene is TRBV4-3, the J gene TRBJ2-4, with 8 bases lining up with TRBD2. Per the germline V gene, CDR1 is LGHNA and CDR2 is YSLEER. The CDR3 loop spans 15 amino acids. The J segment lost 3 bases and the V segment lost 1 base, leaving 2 bases of the junction unmatched. CDR3 loop: CASSQAGGSKNIQYF. CDR3 DNA: TGCGCCAGCAGCCAAGCGGGGGGGAGCAAAAACATTCAGTACTTC.

This clonotype was counted at least ten times. The chain has TRBV20-1 and TRBJ1-1; no definite D call. CDR3 length equals 13 residues. Deletions cut 3 bases from V and 3 bases from J, with 11 bases between. Per germline, CDR1 DFQATT and CDR2 SNEGSKA (reference sequence). Written as DNA, the CDR3 is TGCAGTGCTAGGTGGGGTGCGGACACTGAAGCTTTCTTT. Protein: CSARWGADTEAFF.

This rearrangement joins TRBV4-2 to TRBJ2-1, with 11 bases fitting TRBD1. The CDR3 has 17 residues. Trimming cost V 0 bases and J 4 bases; bases outside gene matches: 5. Germline V CDR1 and CDR2: LGHNA, YNFKEQ. The CDR3 coding sequence is TGTGCCAGCAGCCAAGACCACCGGGACAGGGGGTACAATGAGCAGTTCTTC. As protein: CASSQDHRDRGYNEQFF.

Only a few counts were recorded for this clonotype. CDR3 nucleotides: TGTGCCAGCAGTTCCTCAGGGGGACATGAGCAGTTCTTC. Translation: CASSSSGGHEQFF. The chain couples TRBV6-2 or TRBV6-3 to TRBJ2-1, with 7 bases that match TRBD1. Unmatched junction bases numbered 5, after V lost 4 bases and J lost 8 bases. This CDR3 spans 13 amino acids. Germline V gene data show CDR1 as MNHEY and CDR2 as SVGEGT.

This sequence joins TRBV4-3 and TRBJ1-2; D gene ambiguous. The CDR3 has 14 residues. CDR1 and CDR2 from the germline V gene are LGHNA and YSLEER. Trimming pared 0 bases from V and 3 bases from J, leaving 8 bases between. The CDR3: CASSQEGVHYGYTF. Written as DNA, the CDR3 is TGCGCCAGCAGCCAAGAGGGAGTACACTATGGCTACACCTTC.

This chain uses TRBV5-1 with TRBJ2-3; possible D gene TRBD1, 5 bases. CDR3 size: 15 residues. In germline, CDR1 is SGHRS, CDR2 YFSETQ. V lost 1 base, J lost 0 bases, and 9 bases lay in between. CDR3 sequence reads: CASSLTGRSTDTQYF. As DNA, the CDR3 is TGCGCCAGCAGCTTGACAGGCCGTAGCACAGATACGCAGTATTTT.

The chain couples TRBV2 to TRBJ2-7; TRBD2 matches 9 bases. The V and J ends lost 2 bases and 4 bases, in that order; junction bases with no gene match: 9. This CDR3 is 16 amino acids long. The germline CDR1 and CDR2 sequences are SNHLY and FYNNEI. The CDR3 DNA follows: TGTGCCAGCAGTGAATCTTTTGCGCGGGAGGGGTACGAGCAGTACTTC. Translating it yields CASSESFAREGYEQYF.

The chain links TRBV18 to TRBJ2-4, with D hard to call. In germline, CDR1 is KGHSH, CDR2 LQKENI. The length of the CDR3 is 16 residues. Trimming removed 3 bases from V and 0 bases from J, with 12 bases in between. CDR3 bases: TGTGCCAGCTCACCCATCGCGTTCTTAGCCAAAAACATTCAGTACTTC. Its protein product is CASSPIAFLAKNIQYF.

For the CDR3, the DNA is TGCGCCAGCAGCCAGGGGGACAGCTACTATGGCTACACCTTC. Its protein product is CASSQGDSYYGYTF. The genes are TRBV5-1 and TRBJ1-2; 7 bases map to TRBD1. V dropped 4 bases and J dropped 3; count of bases not matched to a gene: 6. This CDR3 comprises 14 residues. Germline assignment: CDR1 SGHRS and CDR2 YFSETQ.

The gene calls are TRBV29-1 and TRBJ2-7; TRBD1 aligns across 8 bases. Germline V lookup: CDR1 SQVTM, CDR2 ANQGSEA. V lost 0 bases, J lost 7 bases, and 5 bases stayed unmatched. The CDR3 runs to 13 residues. This CDR3 is CSVEDRGLREQYF. The DNA for the CDR3 is TGCAGCGTTGAAGACAGGGGGCTTAGGGAGCAGTACTTC.

The V and J genes are TRBV18 and TRBJ2-7; 9 bases agree with TRBD1. This CDR3 comprises 12 residues. Unmatched junction bases numbered 9, after V lost 6 bases and J lost 12 bases. CDR1 and CDR2 from the germline V gene are KGHSH and LQKENI. In DNA form, the CDR3 reads TGTGCCAGCTCTCCCGGGACAGGGTCTTGGTACTTC. Translating it yields CASSPGTGSWYF.

The chain couples TRBV12-3 or TRBV12-4 to TRBJ2-7; possibly TRBD1 or TRBD2 for D (5 bases each). V was clipped by 6 bases and J by 3 bases, with 18 bases between them. The CDR3 is made up of 15 amino acids. CDR3 sequence (DNA): TGTGCCAGCAGCCACTCCCGGGACGCTGGCTACGAGCAGTACTTC. Protein product: CASSHSRDAGYEQYF.

For this clonotype: This may come from a read error, since a much larger clone is one base off. CDR3 sequence reads: CASSLGGEEQFF. CDR3 DNA: TGTGCCAGCAGCTTAGGGGGGGAAGAGCAGTTCTTC. This chain links TRBV5-6 with TRBJ2-1, with D possibly being TRBD2 (7 bases). V dropped 2 bases and J dropped 10 bases, with 10 bases sitting between them. From germline, CDR1 is SGHDT and CDR2 YYEEEE. CDR3 length: 12 amino acids.

In its sample, this clonotype was seen many times. This chain connects TRBV10-3 to TRBJ1-6; D is uncertain. CDR1 is ENHRY and CDR2 is SYGVKD in the germline V gene. This CDR3 spans 13 amino acids. Trimming removed 4 bases from V and 10 bases from J, with 11 bases in between. The CDR3 is CAISGSSGSPLHF. The CDR3 DNA reads as TGTGCCATCAGTGGCAGTTCTGGCTCACCCCTCCACTTT.

This clonotype was detected ten times or more. CDR3 sequence reads: CSVEGPGTGSYNEQFF. CDR3 DNA sequence: TGCAGCGTTGAAGGACCCGGGACAGGGTCGTACAATGAGCAGTTCTTC. V and J are TRBV29-1 and TRBJ2-1; 9 bases align to TRBD1. Unmatched junction bases numbered 8, after V lost 1 base and J lost 4 bases. This CDR3 is 16 amino acids long. CDR1 and CDR2 (germline): SQVTM, ANQGSEA.

This clonotype was observed at least ten times. J is TRBJ1-1 and V is TRBV20-1, with TRBD1 matching 7 bases. Germline assignment: CDR1 DFQATT and CDR2 SNEGSKA (reference sequence). The length of the CDR3 is 16 residues. V was pared by 0 bases and J by 1 base, with 8 bases of the junction left unmatched. The CDR3 spells CSARDNEQGPNTEAFF. Written as DNA, the CDR3 is TGCAGTGCTAGAGACAACGAACAGGGGCCGAACACTGAAGCTTTCTTT.

The chain carries TRBV7-9 and TRBJ2-2, with TRBD2 identical over 7 bases. The CDR3 runs 16 residues. Germline-derived CDR1 and CDR2 are SEHNR and FQNEAQ (reference sequence). With V trimmed by 5 bases and J by 3 bases, 9 bases remained unmatched. CDR3 nucleotides: TGTGCCAGCAGCAAAATCCTAGCGGACTACACCGGGGAGCTGTTTTTT. It translates to CASSKILADYTGELFF.